The rows below give T cell receptor beta chains drawn from one sample of a study of cytomegalovirus exposure and HLA in healthy donors. Profiling relied on immunoSEQ multiplex PCR, and the TCRdb table lists in-frame clones only, not all of them. The sample consists of about 200,000 clones, more than 60% of them appearing once. Material for sequencing was PBMCs. These receptors all stem from a man aged 35-49 years in good health and CMV-seronegative. The CDR3 runs from the conserved cysteine through the conserved F or W. The order of the fields is V gene, D gene, J gene, clone size, CDR3 protein, CDR3 DNA. D genes are given only for firm matches. For some rows the clone size is stated as once, few or many, or as a class when expanded; others skip it.

TRBV5-6	TRBD1	TRBJ1-1	-	CASSWDRAEMNTEAFF	TGTGCCAGCAGCTGGGACAGGGCCGAGATGAACACTGAAGCTTTCTTT
TRBV10-2	TRBD2	TRBJ2-2	-	CASSLGAGSLTGELFF	TGCGCCAGCAGCCTCGGAGCGGGGTCCCTCACCGGGGAGCTGTTTTTT
TRBV6-1	TRBD2	TRBJ2-3	-	CASSAPGLAGGTDTQYF	TGTGCCAGCAGTGCCCCGGGACTAGCGGGGGGTACAGATACGCAGTATTTT
TRBV27	-	TRBJ1-5	-	CASIGMDSRNQPQHF	TGTGCCAGCATCGGAATGGACAGCCGAAATCAGCCCCAGCATTTT
TRBV5-1	TRBD1	TRBJ1-1	few	CASSSTGANTEAFF	TGCGCCAGCAGTTCTACAGGGGCGAACACTGAAGCTTTCTTT
TRBV9	TRBD2	TRBJ2-3	-	CASSGSGRDTDTQYF	TGTGCCAGCAGCGGTAGCGGGAGAGATACAGATACGCAGTATTTT
TRBV23-1	TRBD1	TRBJ2-1	few	CASSLGDRSQFF	TGCGCCAGCAGTCTCGGGGACAGGTCGCAGTTCTTC
TRBV7-8	-	TRBJ2-2	-	CASSLAGHSQEGELFF	TGTGCCAGCAGCTTAGCGGGACACTCTCAGGAAGGGGAGCTGTTTTTT
TRBV28	-	TRBJ2-2	-	CASSRGELFF	TGTGCCAGCAGCCGCGGGGAGCTGTTTTTT
TRBV2	TRBD1	TRBJ1-1	-	CASFGTVNTEAFF	TGTGCCAGCTTTGGGACAGTGAACACTGAAGCTTTCTTT
TRBV4-3	TRBD1	TRBJ1-2	-	CASSQETGQGRYGYTF	TGCGCCAGCAGCCAAGAGACGGGACAGGGGCGTTATGGCTACACCTTC